This T cell receptor (beta chain) was recorded in a study of neurological immune-mediated disorders. TCRdb re-derived calls from the 5' RACE reads in MiXCR, one entry per CDR3 protein. Of approximately 60,000 distinct CDR3 sequences detected, 3% to 4% appear once; the ten largest clones hold around 3.1%. V lost 3 bases, J lost 10 bases, and 0 bases stayed unmatched. The germline V gene encodes CDR1 MRHNA and CDR2 SNTAGT. The CDR3 has 13 residues. J is TRBJ2-1 and V is TRBV6-4, with TRBD2 identical over 13 bases. The source material was PBMCs. The receptor comes from a woman in her twenties or thirties with multiple sclerosis. The CDR3, as DNA: TGTGCCAGCAGTGAACTAGCGGGGGGGGAGCAGTTCTTC. Residues: CASSELAGGEQFF.